This T cell receptor (beta chain) was captured in a study of blood T cell repertoires in COVID-19. Study-wide background: COVID-19 samples collected from the United States, Italy and Spain covered acute and convalescent phases. In each case, the material was cDNA or gDNA derived from T cells, B-cell-depleted T cells, or PBMCs.

Clones were sequenced by immunoSEQ multiplex PCR, and TCRdb holds only the in-frame ones, with some missing. The sample has about 80,000 clones, over 80% seen once. Only a few counts were recorded for this clone. Sequencing input: peripheral blood. The receptor was isolated from a human donor in a cohort sampled during active COVID-19.

The CDR3 is CASSPRTGALNQPQHF. The CDR3 DNA follows: TGTGCCAGCAGCCCCCGCACAGGGGCCCTCAATCAGCCCCAGCATTTT. This rearrangement joins TRBV5-8 to TRBJ1-5; 7 bases map to TRBD1. Germline CDR1 reads SGHTS; CDR2 reads YDEGEE. Trimming at V came to 4 bases and at J to 3 bases, leaving 10 bases not matched to a gene. The CDR3 totals 16 residues.